These T cell receptor beta chains were read from a single sample in a study of CD8+ T cells in alopecia areata. Measured with immunoSEQ multiplex PCR; TCRdb has only the in-frame clones, and not every one. The table has some 210,000 clones, 57% seen once. The material sequenced was CD4+ T cells sorted from blood, taken at week 0. Source of these receptors: a human donor with alopecia areata. Both conserved end residues are part of each CDR3. Each record gives: D gene, CDR3 length, clone size, V gene, J gene, CDR3 protein, CDR3 DNA. A D gene is named only where the DNA matches it firmly. Clone sizes are given selectively: once, few, many, or a class where the clone is expanded.

TRBD1,15,once,TRBV18,TRBJ2-7,CASSPGTGALYEQYF,TGTGCCAGCTCACCCGGGACAGGGGCTTTATACGAGCAGTACTTC
NA,14,NA,TRBV2,TRBJ2-7,CASSHRDKHWEQYF,TGTGCCAGCAGCCACCGGGACAAACACTGGGAGCAGTACTTC
NA,14,NA,TRBV6-1,TRBJ2-7,CASSGGVRSYEQYF,TGTGCCAGCAGTGGGGGGGTTAGGTCCTACGAGCAGTACTTC
NA,13,NA,TRBV27,TRBJ2-7,CASSRRTSYEQYF,TGTGCCAGCAGTCGACGGACATCTTACGAGCAGTACTTC
NA,14,NA,TRBV6-5,TRBJ1-6,CASSYSIGNSPLHF,TGTGCCAGCAGTTACTCGATAGGGAATTCACCCCTCCACTTT
NA,13,NA,TRBV29-1,TRBJ2-3,CSASGRATDTQYF,TGCAGCGCCAGTGGCAGGGCCACAGATACGCAGTATTTT
NA,17,NA,TRBV30,TRBJ1-1,CAWTHPYNRVLHTEAFF,TGTGCCTGGACCCACCCCTATAACAGGGTTTTGCACACTGAAGCTTTCTTT
NA,11,NA,TRBV5-1,TRBJ1-1,CASSFGEGAFF,TGCGCCAGCAGCTTTGGCGAAGGAGCTTTCTTT
NA,13,NA,TRBV30,TRBJ1-1,CAWSERWDTEAFF,TGTGCCTGGAGTGAGCGGTGGGACACTGAAGCTTTCTTT
TRBD1,15,NA,TRBV30,TRBJ1-2,CAWSHSDRGLGGYTF,TGTGCCTGGAGTCACTCGGACAGGGGTTTGGGAGGCTACACCTTC
NA,13,NA,TRBV27,TRBJ2-7,CASSLNHRSEQYF,TGTGCCAGCAGTTTAAATCATCGATCCGAGCAGTACTTC
NA,14,NA,TRBV5-1,TRBJ2-5,CASSMGPGGETQYF,TGCGCCAGCAGCATGGGTCCCGGAGGTGAGACCCAGTACTTC
TRBD1,16,NA,TRBV5-6,TRBJ1-1,CASSLDRGPDNTEAFF,TGTGCCAGCAGCTTGGACAGGGGGCCGGATAACACTGAAGCTTTCTTT
TRBD2,14,NA,TRBV2,TRBJ2-1,CASISLAGHNEQFF,TGTGCCAGCATTTCACTAGCGGGGCACAATGAGCAGTTCTTC
NA,18,few,TRBV29-1,TRBJ2-2,CSVEVRYRSRSNTGELFF,TGCAGCGTTGAAGTTCGGTACAGGTCCCGTTCGAACACCGGGGAGCTGTTTTTT
NA,11,NA,TRBV20-1,TRBJ1-4,CSAYRDEKLFF,TGCAGTGCCTACAGGGATGAAAAACTGTTTTTT
NA,15,NA,TRBV5-1,TRBJ1-1,CASSDPGQANTEAFF,TGCGCCAGCAGCGACCCGGGTCAAGCGAACACTGAAGCTTTCTTT
NA,15,NA,TRBV9,TRBJ2-1,CASSVATSSYNEQFF,TGTGCCAGCAGCGTAGCTACTAGCTCCTACAATGAGCAGTTCTTC
NA,15,once,TRBV7-2,TRBJ2-6,CASSSRGAGANVLTF,TGTGCCAGCAGCTCCCGAGGGGCTGGGGCCAACGTCCTGACTTTC
NA,15,NA,TRBV5-1,TRBJ2-1,CASSLIQGEGSEQFF,TGCGCCAGCAGCTTGATCCAGGGGGAGGGTTCTGAGCAGTTCTTC
NA,15,few,TRBV11-2,TRBJ1-1,CASTLSRALNTEAFF,TGTGCCAGCACCCTAAGCAGGGCACTGAACACTGAAGCTTTCTTT
TRBD1,14,NA,TRBV4-1,TRBJ2-7,CASSRAGTANEQYF,TGCGCCAGCAGCCGAGCCGGGACAGCGAACGAGCAGTACTTC
NA,13,NA,TRBV15,TRBJ1-5,CATSSRRNQPQHF,TGTGCCACCAGCTCCAGGCGGAATCAGCCCCAGCATTTT
TRBD2,15,NA,TRBV2,TRBJ2-4,CASRARERGVNIQYF,TGTGCCAGCAGAGCCCGAGAGCGGGGGGTGAACATTCAGTACTTC
NA,13,few,TRBV29-1,TRBJ1-3,CSARRGSGNTIYF,TGCAGCGCCCGCAGGGGATCTGGAAACACCATATATTTT
NA,16,few,TRBV7-2,TRBJ2-1,CASSLESPVGVHEQFF,TGTGCCAGCAGCTTAGAAAGCCCGGTGGGAGTCCATGAGCAGTTCTTC
NA,11,NA,TRBV19,TRBJ2-7,CASGDSYEQYF,TGTGCCAGCGGAGACAGCTACGAGCAGTACTTC
NA,12,NA,TRBV5-1,TRBJ1-2,CASSFQGDGYTF,TGCGCCAGCAGCTTCCAGGGTGATGGCTACACCTTC
NA,14,few,TRBV2,TRBJ1-5,CASSRLNSNQPQHF,TGTGCCAGCAGCAGGCTGAATAGCAATCAGCCCCAGCATTTT
TRBD2,16,once,TRBV25-1,TRBJ2-7,CASSDFSSGRPYEQYF,TGTGCCAGCAGTGATTTTTCTAGCGGGAGGCCCTACGAGCAGTACTTC
NA,15,NA,TRBV30,TRBJ2-7,CAWNKQGLSSYEQYF,TGTGCCTGGAACAAACAGGGACTTAGCTCCTACGAGCAGTACTTC
NA,13,NA,TRBV1,TRBJ2-2,CTRGVPSTGELFF,TGCACCAGAGGGGTTCCTAGCACCGGGGAGCTGTTTTTT
NA,12,NA,TRBV30,TRBJ1-2,CAWIGRTHGYTF,TGTGCCTGGATCGGAAGGACTCATGGCTACACCTTC
TRBD1,14,few,TRBV6-1,TRBJ1-2,CASSRQGADYGYTF,TGTGCCAGCAGTAGACAGGGGGCAGACTATGGCTACACCTTC
NA,13,NA,TRBV7-9,TRBJ2-7,CASSSSLTYEQYF,TGTGCCAGCAGCTCATCCCTTACCTACGAGCAGTACTTC
TRBD2,14,NA,TRBV4-1,TRBJ2-5,CASSRLAGGETQYF,TGCGCCAGCAGCCGATTAGCGGGAGGAGAGACCCAGTACTTC
NA,16,NA,TRBV7-9,TRBJ2-3,CASSVSVPLSTDTQYF,TGTGCCAGCAGCGTTTCAGTACCACTTAGCACAGATACGCAGTATTTT
NA,15,NA,TRBV11-2,TRBJ2-1,CASSALRGSYNEQFF,TGTGCCAGCAGCGCCCTACGAGGGTCCTACAATGAGCAGTTCTTC
NA,13,NA,TRBV7-9,TRBJ2-7,CASSLNFNSDEYF,TGTGCCAGCAGCTTAAACTTCAACAGTGATGAGTACTTC
NA,13,few,TRBV30,TRBJ1-1,CAWSFHSNTEAFF,TGTGCCTGGAGTTTTCACAGCAACACTGAAGCTTTCTTT
TRBD1,15,NA,TRBV5-1,TRBJ1-5,CASRPNDRASQPQHF,TGCGCCAGCAGACCAAATGACAGGGCCAGCCAGCCCCAGCATTTT
NA,13,few,TRBV29-1,TRBJ1-5,CSVQQGRNQPQHF,TGCAGCGTCCAACAGGGTCGCAATCAGCCCCAGCATTTT
NA,12,NA,TRBV29-1,TRBJ2-7,CSVEGLSYEQYF,TGCAGCGTTGAGGGTCTCTCCTACGAGCAGTACTTC
NA,14,NA,TRBV2,TRBJ1-5,CASSEEGGVQPQHF,TGTGCCAGCAGTGAAGAGGGGGGAGTTCAGCCCCAGCATTTT
TRBD1,13,once,TRBV6-6,TRBJ1-6,CASGTGEVSPLHF,TGTGCCAGCGGGACAGGGGAGGTTTCACCCCTCCACTTT
NA,13,NA,TRBV9,TRBJ2-7,CASSVGEFYEQYF,TGTGCCAGCAGCGTGGGGGAGTTCTACGAGCAGTACTTC
TRBD2,16,few,TRBV7-9,TRBJ2-1,CASSSYAGGPDNEQFF,TGTGCCAGCAGCTCCTACGCGGGGGGGCCTGACAATGAGCAGTTCTTC
NA,11,once,TRBV4-1,TRBJ1-1,CASSQLGDVFF,TGCGCCAGCAGCCAGTTGGGTGATGTTTTCTTT
NA,15,NA,TRBV6-5,TRBJ2-2,CASSRGTPNTGELFF,TGTGCCAGCAGTCGCGGGACACCCAACACCGGGGAGCTGTTTTTT
NA,14,NA,TRBV4-2,TRBJ1-6,CASGPSTPNSPLHF,TGTGCCAGTGGGCCCAGTACCCCAAATTCACCCCTCCACTTT
TRBD1,13,NA,TRBV30,TRBJ2-7,CAWSKQGYGEQYF,TGTGCCTGGTCAAAACAGGGGTATGGCGAGCAGTACTTC
TRBD1,15,NA,TRBV4-1,TRBJ1-2,CASSQDGQGVDGYTF,TGCGCCAGCAGCCAAGATGGCCAGGGGGTGGATGGCTACACCTTC
TRBD1,14,NA,TRBV2,TRBJ2-1,CAGQGWTGVNEQFF,TGTGCCGGTCAGGGGTGGACAGGGGTCAATGAGCAGTTCTTC
NA,15,NA,TRBV18,TRBJ1-2,CASSPAGRGDYGYTF,TGTGCCAGCTCACCAGCCGGACGGGGAGACTATGGCTACACCTTC
TRBD1,13,NA,TRBV30,TRBJ2-3,CAWSTTGKDTQYF,TGTGCCTGGAGTACGACAGGGAAAGATACGCAGTATTTT
NA,15,NA,TRBV11-1,TRBJ2-1,CASSLGGTSYNEQFF,TGTGCCAGCAGCTTAGGGGGGACCTCCTACAATGAGCAGTTCTTC
TRBD2,16,few,TRBV18,TRBJ2-2,CASSLRQAGVTGELFF,TGTGCCAGCTCACTCCGTCAGGCGGGAGTCACCGGGGAGCTGTTTTTT
TRBD1,16,NA,TRBV6-6,TRBJ2-7,CASSYEYGTASYEQYF,TGTGCCAGCAGTTACGAGTACGGGACAGCCTCCTACGAGCAGTACTTC
NA,14,NA,TRBV10-3,TRBJ2-4,CAIRGGPKEGIQYF,TGTGCCATCAGGGGGGGGCCCAAGGAAGGCATTCAGTACTTC